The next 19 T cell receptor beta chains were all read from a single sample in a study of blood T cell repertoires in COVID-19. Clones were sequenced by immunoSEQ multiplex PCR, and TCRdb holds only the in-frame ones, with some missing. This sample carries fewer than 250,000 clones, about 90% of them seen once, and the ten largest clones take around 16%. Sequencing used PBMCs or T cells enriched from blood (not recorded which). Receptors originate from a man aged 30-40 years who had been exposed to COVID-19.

The DNA of the CDR3 is TGCGCCAGCAGCCAAGATCATGGGACTAGCGGATCCTTCTCCTACAATGAGCAGTTCTTC. Its protein is CASSQDHGTSGSFSYNEQFF. The rearrangement joins TRBV4-3 to TRBJ2-1; 11 bases map to TRBD2. This CDR3 has 20 residues. Germline-derived CDR1 and CDR2 are LGHNA and YSLEER. The J segment lost 0 bases and the V segment lost 0 bases, leaving 10 bases of the junction unmatched.

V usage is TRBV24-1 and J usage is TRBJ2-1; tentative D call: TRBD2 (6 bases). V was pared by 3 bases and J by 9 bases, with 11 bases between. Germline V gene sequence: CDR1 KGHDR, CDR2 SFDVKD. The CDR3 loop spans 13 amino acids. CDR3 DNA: TGTGCCACCAGTGATGAGGGGCGGGGTGAGCAGTTCTTC. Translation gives CATSDEGRGEQFF.

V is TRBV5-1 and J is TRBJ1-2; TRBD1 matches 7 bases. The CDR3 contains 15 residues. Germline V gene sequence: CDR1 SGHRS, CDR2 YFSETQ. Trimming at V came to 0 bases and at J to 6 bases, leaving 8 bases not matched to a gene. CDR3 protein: CASSLEPTGIHGYTF. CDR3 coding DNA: TGCGCCAGCAGCTTGGAGCCGACAGGGATCCATGGCTACACCTTC.

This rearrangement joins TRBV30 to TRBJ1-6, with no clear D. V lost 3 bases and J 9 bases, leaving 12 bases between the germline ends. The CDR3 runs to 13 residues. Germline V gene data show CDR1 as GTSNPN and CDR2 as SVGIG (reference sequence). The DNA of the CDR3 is TGTGCCTGGAGCGATTTTGGGAGTTCACCCCTCCACTTT. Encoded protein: CAWSDFGSSPLHF. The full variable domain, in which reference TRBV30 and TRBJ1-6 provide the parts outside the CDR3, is SQTIHQWPATLVQPVGSPLSLECTVEGTSNPNLYWYRQAAGRGLQLLFYSVGIGQISSEVPQNLSASRPQDRQFILSSKKLLLSDSGFYLCAWSDFGSSPLHFGNGTRLTVT.

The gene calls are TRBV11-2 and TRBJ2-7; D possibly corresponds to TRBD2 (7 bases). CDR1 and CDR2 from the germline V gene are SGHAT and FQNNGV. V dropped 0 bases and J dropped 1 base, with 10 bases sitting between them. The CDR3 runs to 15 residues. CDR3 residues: CASSLEGGRSYEQYF. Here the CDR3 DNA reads TGTGCCAGCAGCTTAGAGGGGGGGCGGTCCTACGAGCAGTACTTC.

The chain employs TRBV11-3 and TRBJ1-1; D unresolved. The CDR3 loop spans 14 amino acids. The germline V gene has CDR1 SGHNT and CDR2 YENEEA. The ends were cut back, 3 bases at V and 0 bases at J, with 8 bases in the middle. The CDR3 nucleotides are TGTGCCAGCAGCTTCAGCGGGGTGAACACTGAAGCTTTCTTT. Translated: CASSFSGVNTEAFF.

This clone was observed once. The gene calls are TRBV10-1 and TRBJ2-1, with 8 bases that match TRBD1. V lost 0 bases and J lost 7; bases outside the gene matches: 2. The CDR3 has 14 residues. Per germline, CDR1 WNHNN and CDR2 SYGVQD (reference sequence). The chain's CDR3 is CASSESGQVNEQFF. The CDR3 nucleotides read TGCGCCAGCAGTGAGTCGGGACAGGTAAATGAGCAGTTCTTC.

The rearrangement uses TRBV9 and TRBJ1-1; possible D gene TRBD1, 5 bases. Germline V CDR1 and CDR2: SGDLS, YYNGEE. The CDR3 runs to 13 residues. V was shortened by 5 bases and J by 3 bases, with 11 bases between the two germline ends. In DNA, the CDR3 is TGTGCCAGCAGTGCTCGGGACTACACTGAAGCTTTCTTT. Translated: CASSARDYTEAFF. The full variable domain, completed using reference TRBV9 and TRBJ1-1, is DSGVTQTPKHLITATGQRVTLRCSPRSGDLSVYWYQQSLDQGLQFLIQYYNGEERAKGNILERFSAQQFPDLHSELNLSSLELGDSALYFCASSARDYTEAFFGQGTRLTVV.

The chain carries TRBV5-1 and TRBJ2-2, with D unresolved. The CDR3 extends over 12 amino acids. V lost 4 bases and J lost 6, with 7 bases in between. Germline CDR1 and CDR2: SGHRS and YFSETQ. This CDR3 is CASSVTAGELFF. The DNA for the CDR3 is TGCGCCAGCAGCGTAACGGCCGGGGAGCTGTTTTTT. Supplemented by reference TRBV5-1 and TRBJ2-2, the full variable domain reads KAGVTQTPRYLIKTRGQQVTLSCSPISGHRSVSWYQQTPGQGLQFLFEYFSETQRNKGNFPGRFSGRQFSNSRSEMNVSTLELGDSALYLCASSVTAGELFFGEGSRLTVL.

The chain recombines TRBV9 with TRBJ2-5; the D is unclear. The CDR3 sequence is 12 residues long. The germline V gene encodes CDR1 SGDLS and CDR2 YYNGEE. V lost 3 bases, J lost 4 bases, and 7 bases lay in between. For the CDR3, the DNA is TGTGCCAGCAGCGCTGCAGGAGAGACCCAGTACTTC. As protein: CASSAAGETQYF.

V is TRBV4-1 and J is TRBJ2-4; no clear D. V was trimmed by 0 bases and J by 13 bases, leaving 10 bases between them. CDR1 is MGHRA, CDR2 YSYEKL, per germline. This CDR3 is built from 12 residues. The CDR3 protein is CASSQDLEFQYF. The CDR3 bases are TGCGCCAGCAGCCAAGACCTAGAGTTCCAGTACTTC.

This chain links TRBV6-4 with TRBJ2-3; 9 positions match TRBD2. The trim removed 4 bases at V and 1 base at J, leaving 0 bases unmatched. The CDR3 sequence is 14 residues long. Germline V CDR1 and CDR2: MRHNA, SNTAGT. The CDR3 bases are TGTGCCAGCAGTGCTAGCGGGGGCACAGATACGCAGTATTTT. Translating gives CASSASGGTDTQYF.

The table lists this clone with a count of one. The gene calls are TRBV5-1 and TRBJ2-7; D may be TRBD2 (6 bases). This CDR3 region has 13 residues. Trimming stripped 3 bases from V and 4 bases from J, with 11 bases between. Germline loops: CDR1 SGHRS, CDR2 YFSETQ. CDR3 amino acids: CASSSEGAYEQYF. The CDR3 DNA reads TGCGCCAGCAGCTCGGAGGGAGCTTACGAGCAGTACTTC.

CDR3 protein: CASSYGGPSNQPQHF. The CDR3 region has the DNA TGTGCCAGCAGTTATGGTGGGCCGAGCAATCAGCCCCAGCATTTT. This chain links TRBV6-5 with TRBJ1-5; D remains ambiguous. The V gene's germline CDR1 is MNHEY and CDR2 SVGAGI. The V end lost 3 bases, the J end lost 1 base, and 10 bases lay between the germline ends. The CDR3 sequence is 15 residues long.

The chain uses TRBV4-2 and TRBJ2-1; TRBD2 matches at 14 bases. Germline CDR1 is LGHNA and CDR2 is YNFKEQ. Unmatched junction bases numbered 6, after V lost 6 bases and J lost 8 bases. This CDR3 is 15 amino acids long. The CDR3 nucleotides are TGTGCCAGCAGTTACAGACTAGCGGGGGGGGATGAGCAGTTCTTC. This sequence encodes CASSYRLAGGDEQFF.

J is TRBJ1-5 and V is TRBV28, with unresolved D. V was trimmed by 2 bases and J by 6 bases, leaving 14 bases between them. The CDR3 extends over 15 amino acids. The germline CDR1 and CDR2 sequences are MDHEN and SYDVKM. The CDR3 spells CASSLGGQVVQPQHF. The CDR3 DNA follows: TGTGCCAGCAGTTTAGGTGGTCAGGTAGTTCAGCCCCAGCATTTT. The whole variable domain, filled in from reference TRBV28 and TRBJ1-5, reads DVKVTQSSRYLVKRTGEKVFLECVQDMDHENMFWYRQDPGLGLRLIYFSYDVKMKEKGDIPEGYSVSREKKERFSLILESASTNQTSMYLCASSLGGQVVQPQHFGDGTRLSIL.

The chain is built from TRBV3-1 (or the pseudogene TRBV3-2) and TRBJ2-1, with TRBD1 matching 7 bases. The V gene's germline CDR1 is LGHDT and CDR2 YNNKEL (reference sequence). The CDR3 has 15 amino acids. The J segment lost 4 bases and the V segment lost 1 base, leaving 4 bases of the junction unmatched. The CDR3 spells CASSQGGQEYNEQFF. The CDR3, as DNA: TGTGCCAGCAGCCAAGGCGGACAGGAGTACAATGAGCAGTTCTTC.

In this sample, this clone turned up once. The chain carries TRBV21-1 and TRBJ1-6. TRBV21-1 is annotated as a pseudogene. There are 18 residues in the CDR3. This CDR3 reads CASSKAPRQSGEGSPLHF. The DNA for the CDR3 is TGTGCCAGCAGCAAAGCGCCCCGACAATCAGGGGAGGGTTCACCCCTCCACTTT.

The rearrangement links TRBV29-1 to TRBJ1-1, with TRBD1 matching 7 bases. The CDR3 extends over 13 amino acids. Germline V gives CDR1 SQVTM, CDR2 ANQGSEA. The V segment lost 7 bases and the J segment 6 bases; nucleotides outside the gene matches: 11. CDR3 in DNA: TGCAGCGCATCAACAGGGGTCAGCCCTGAAGCTTTCTTT. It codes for CSASTGVSPEAFF.